This T cell receptor beta chain was sequenced in a study of shared clonotypes between healthy human individuals. Study-level findings and limits: Genetic and exposure-history diversity was limited by the small donor number.

About this clone itself: The antigen is undetermined.

A CD45RA+ naive subset and a CD45RA-negative memory subset were split from CD4+ cells. Using immunoSEQ multiplex PCR, the repertoire was profiled, and TCRdb retains in-frame clones only, with some absent. This table has millions of clones, 93% appearing once. This CDR3 has 15 amino acids. V dropped 3 bases and J dropped 3 bases, with 15 bases sitting between them. Germline values: CDR1 KGHSH, CDR2 LQKENI. The sequence derives from a man between 18 and 29 years old in good health. Some clones in this sample may be carry-over from other donors' samples. The gene calls are TRBV18 and TRBJ2-7; the D gene is possibly TRBD1 (6 bases). Sequenced sample: naive CD4+ T cells from PBMCs. Subset here: CD45RA+ positively selected. The CDR3 bases are TGTGCCAGCTCACCCAAGGACAGCGGAGTCTACGAGCAGTACTTC. This sequence encodes CASSPKDSGVYEQYF.